The 5 T cell receptor beta chains below were found in one sample sequenced in a study of identifying expanded T cells in peripheral blood. Clones were sequenced by immunoSEQ multiplex PCR, and TCRdb holds only the in-frame ones, with some missing. Found here are 50,000 to 70,000 clones, approximately 89% of them singletons; the top ten hold approximately 4.7%. The source material was blood. Receptors originate from a person aged 18 to 75 in good health.

This clone showed up just a few times. The sample carries other DNA sequences with the same CDR3. CDR3 amino acids: CASGQYEQYF. CDR3 nucleotides: TGTGCCAGCGGGCAATACGAGCAGTACTTC. This chain uses TRBV2 with TRBJ2-7; D is uncertain. Trimming cost V 8 bases and J 4 bases, with 6 bases left between them. The CDR3 sequence is 10 residues long. Looked up from germline, CDR1 is SNHLY and CDR2 is FYNNEI.

The chain combines TRBV7-8 with TRBJ2-5; D might be TRBD1 (5 bases). CDR3 size: 18 residues. The V end lost 0 bases, the J end lost 4 bases, and 21 bases lay between the germline ends. CDR1 is SGHVS, CDR2 FQNEAQ, per germline. The CDR3 nucleotides read TGTGCCAGCAGCTTAGCTTTTCCCGGCGCAGGACAAATAGAGACCCAGTACTTC. Its translation is CASSLAFPGAGQIETQYF.

The rearrangement joins TRBV4-2 to TRBJ2-3; D call uncertain. Germline V CDR1 and CDR2: LGHNA, YNFKEQ. The V and J ends lost 4 bases and 5 bases respectively, with 7 bases between them. This CDR3 is built from 12 residues. The CDR3 loop reads CASSLERDTQYF. The CDR3, as DNA: TGTGCCAGCAGCCTAGAACGAGATACGCAGTATTTT.

This chain links TRBV5-1 with TRBJ1-5; a weak D match, TRBD1 (6 bases). Germline CDR1 SGHRS, CDR2 YFSETQ. V dropped 2 bases and J dropped 6 bases, with 15 bases sitting between them. The CDR3 runs to 15 residues. Written as DNA, the CDR3 is TGCGCCAGCAGCTTTGGGTCAGGGGCCGGTCAGCCCCAGCATTTT. Its protein product is CASSFGSGAGQPQHF.

The genes are TRBV4-2 and TRBJ2-1; TRBD2 matches at 11 bases. V trimming: 7 bases; J trimming: 4 bases; junction bases outside the gene matches: 6. This CDR3 spans 15 amino acids. Germline CDR1 is LGHNA and CDR2 is YNFKEQ. The chain's CDR3 is CASTGGLADYNEQFF. For the CDR3, the DNA is TGTGCCAGCACCGGGGGACTAGCGGATTACAATGAGCAGTTCTTC.